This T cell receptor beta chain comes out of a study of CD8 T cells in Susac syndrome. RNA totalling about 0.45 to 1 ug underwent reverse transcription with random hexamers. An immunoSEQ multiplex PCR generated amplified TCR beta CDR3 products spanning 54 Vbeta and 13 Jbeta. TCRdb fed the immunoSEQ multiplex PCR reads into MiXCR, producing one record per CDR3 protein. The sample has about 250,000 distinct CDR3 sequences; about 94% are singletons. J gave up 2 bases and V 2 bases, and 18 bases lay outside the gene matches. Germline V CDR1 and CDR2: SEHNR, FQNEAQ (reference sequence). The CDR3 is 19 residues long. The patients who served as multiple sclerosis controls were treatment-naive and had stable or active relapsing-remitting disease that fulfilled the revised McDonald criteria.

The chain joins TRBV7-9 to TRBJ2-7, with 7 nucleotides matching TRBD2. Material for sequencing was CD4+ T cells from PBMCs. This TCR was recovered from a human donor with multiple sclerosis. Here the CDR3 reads CASSLTPSGGRGSPYEQYF. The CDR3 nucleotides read TGTGCCAGCAGCTTAACGCCGTCAGGTGGGCGGGGGTCGCCCTACGAGCAGTACTTC.